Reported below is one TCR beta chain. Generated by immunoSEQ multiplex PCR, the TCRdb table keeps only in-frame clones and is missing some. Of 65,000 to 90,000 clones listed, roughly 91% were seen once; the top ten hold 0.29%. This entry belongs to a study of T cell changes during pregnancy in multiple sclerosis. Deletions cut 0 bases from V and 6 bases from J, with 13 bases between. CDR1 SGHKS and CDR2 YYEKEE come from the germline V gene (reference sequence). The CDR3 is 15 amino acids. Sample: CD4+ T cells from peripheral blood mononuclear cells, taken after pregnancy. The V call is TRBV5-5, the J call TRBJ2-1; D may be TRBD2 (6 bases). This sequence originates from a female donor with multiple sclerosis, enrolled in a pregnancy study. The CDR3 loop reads CASSLAVAAVNEQFF. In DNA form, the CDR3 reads TGTGCCAGCAGCTTGGCGGTAGCGGCTGTCAATGAGCAGTTCTTC.